Below are 4 T cell receptor beta chains sequenced from a single sample in a study of regulatory T cells in long-lasting Graves disease. Arm-PCR of CDR3 regions with iRepertoire HTBI primers generated TCR beta libraries. TCRdb reprocessed the multiplex PCR reads with MiXCR, giving one entry per CDR3 protein. Of about 540,000 distinct CDR3 sequences listed, roughly 13% are singletons. Time point in this sample: newly diagnosed GD, antithyroid drugs for less than 3 months. From PBMCs, RNA was extracted and then used to make the TCR library. In addition, the sample was reused for a study of T cells in Graves' hyperthyroidism and ophthalmopathy.

The material sequenced was peripheral blood mononuclear cells (PBMCs), taken at new diagnosis, from a patient treated with antithyroid drugs. The receptor set was obtained from a man aged 25-45 years with Graves disease.

This clonotype showed up many times. The chain carries TRBV10-3 and TRBJ2-3; D uncertain. The V and J ends lost 3 bases and 6 bases respectively, with 10 bases between them. There are 13 residues in the CDR3. Germline CDR1 and CDR2: ENHRY and SYGVKD. CDR3 coding DNA: TGTGCCATCAGTGACCTCGGTGCGGATACGCAGTATTTT. Translating it yields CAISDLGADTQYF.

V gene TRBV2 combines with J gene TRBJ1-1, with D perhaps matching TRBD1 (5 bases). The CDR3 is 13 amino acids. CDR1 and CDR2 from the germline V gene are SNHLY and FYNNEI. The ends were cut back, 3 bases at V and 5 bases at J, with 10 bases in the middle. The CDR3 DNA is TGTGCCAGCAGTGAGGGCGGGGGTACTGAAGCTTTCTTT. As protein: CASSEGGGTEAFF.

This clonotype was seen many times. A read error may account for a junction end that differs from germline. The rearrangement joins TRBV3-1 to TRBJ2-4; D ambiguous. This CDR3 comprises 13 residues. Germline V gene sequence: CDR1 LGHDT, CDR2 YNNKEL (reference sequence). The CDR3 DNA is TGTGCCAGCAGCCCGATTAAGGGTTCCATCCCTATCTTC. This gives the protein CASSPIKGSIPIF.

This clonotype showed up many times. As DNA, the CDR3 is TGCGCCAGCAGCTTTCTAGATCCTAGCACAGATACGCAGTATTTT. Encoded protein: CASSFLDPSTDTQYF. The chain combines TRBV5-1 with TRBJ2-3, with D unresolved. There are 15 residues in the CDR3. The V gene's germline CDR1 is SGHRS and CDR2 YFSETQ. Trimming stripped 2 bases from V and 0 bases from J, with 10 bases between. The whole variable domain, remainder taken from reference TRBV5-1 and TRBJ2-3, is KAGVTQTPRYLIKTRGQQVTLSCSPISGHRSVSWYQQTPGQGLQFLFEYFSETQRNKGNFPGRFSGRQFSNSRSEMNVSTLELGDSALYLCASSFLDPSTDTQYFGPGTRLTVL.